This T cell receptor beta chain was observed in a study of T cell responses to AZD1222 COVID-19 vaccine. This CDR3 region has 15 residues. Per germline, CDR1 MNHEY and CDR2 SVGEGT. Trimming pared 2 bases from V and 1 base from J, leaving 11 bases between. Assay: immunoSEQ multiplex PCR; the TCRdb copy retains only in-frame clones and omits some. The sample records roughly 130,000 clones, 88% being singletons. This chain joins TRBV6-2 or TRBV6-3 and TRBJ1-1, with D tentatively TRBD1 (5 bases). The clonotype was recovered from an adult in good health. The sample consisted of peripheral blood, taken on day 0 of AZD1222 vaccination. CDR3 loop: CASSYPGGENTEAFF. The CDR3 bases are TGTGCCAGCAGTTACCCGGGGGGGGAGAACACTGAAGCTTTCTTT.